The following is a T cell receptor beta chain sequence with its context. Its target is unknown. This record comes from a study of response to subunit inactivated influenza vaccine. Trimming shortened V by 5 bases and J by 8 bases, and 15 bases separated the two germline ends. Germline V gene lookup returns CDR1 SEHNR and CDR2 FQNEAQ (reference sequence). The CDR3 length is 13 residues. Study-wide results and limits: New T cells are recruited in small numbers by each seasonal influenza vaccination, according to the authors' suggestion.

One entry per CDR3 protein, called by TCRdb with MiXCR from the RT-PCR reads. The table lists 150,000 to 200,000 distinct CDR3 sequences, about a tenth of them singletons. The clonotype originates from a man aged 45-65 years who received an inactivated influenza vaccine. Here the sequenced sample was non-naive T cells sorted from PBMCs, taken roughly 47 days after vaccination. The chain combines TRBV7-9 with TRBJ1-1, with D hard to call. The CDR3: CASSPKTEFEAFF. The DNA for the CDR3 is TGTGCCAGCAGCCCCAAGACTGAGTTCGAAGCTTTCTTT.